This T cell receptor beta chain is from a study of T cell repertoires in cytomegalovirus infection. As for the study in general: In public TCR beta signatures, there were indications of both CMV infection and matching HLA type. Whole-study findings and limits: What dominated the ex vivo response were HLA-C-restricted CMV-specific TCR beta clonotypes. The study identified carriers of CMV plus the relevant HLA from cumulative public TCR beta family frequency.

For this clonotype: Its antigen remains unknown. This may stem from a read error, because a much larger clone lies one nucleotide away. It is likely a read error, because the conserved phenylalanine at the end of the CDR3 is missing.

TCRdb itself ran the reads through MiXCR, one entry per CDR3 protein. The sample carries fewer than 550,000 distinct CDR3 sequences, 31% recorded once. The CDR3 extends over 16 amino acids. The V end lost 7 bases, the J end lost 2 bases, and 19 bases lay between the germline ends. Per germline, CDR1 SGHVS and CDR2 FNYEAQ. Sequencing used PBMCs. The gene calls are TRBV7-6 and TRBJ2-3; weak D call: TRBD1 (6 bases). This clonotype was obtained from a human donor in good health (CMV status not recorded). Some clones in this sample may be carry-over from other donors' samples. CDR3 region: CASIASGTPYTDTQYY. CDR3 bases: TGTGCCAGCATAGCGTCCGGGACACCCTACACAGATACGCAGTATTAT.